This T cell receptor (beta chain) appears in the sequencing data of a study of T cell responses to AZD1222 COVID-19 vaccine. Whole-study findings and limits: Regions 160-218 and 743-854 held dominance among vaccine-associated CD4 TCRs, which spanned spike.

The CDR3 runs to 12 residues. The V end was cut by 11 bases, the J end by 4 bases, with 14 bases between. To note about this clone: Antigen specificity is unknown.

Sequencing was performed with immunoSEQ multiplex PCR; in TCRdb, only in-frame clones are kept and a portion is missing. Of 97,000 or so clones listed, 80% to 95% are singletons. The sequenced sample was peripheral blood, obtained 28 days after the second AZD1222 dose. The receptor was isolated from an adult who received the AZD1222 COVID-19 vaccine. The chain combines TRBV12-3 or TRBV12-4 with TRBJ1-2, with a weak D call TRBD1 (6 bases). In DNA form, the CDR3 reads TGTGCCGTCCAAAGGGGGGCCTATGGCTACACCTTC. It yields the protein CAVQRGAYGYTF.